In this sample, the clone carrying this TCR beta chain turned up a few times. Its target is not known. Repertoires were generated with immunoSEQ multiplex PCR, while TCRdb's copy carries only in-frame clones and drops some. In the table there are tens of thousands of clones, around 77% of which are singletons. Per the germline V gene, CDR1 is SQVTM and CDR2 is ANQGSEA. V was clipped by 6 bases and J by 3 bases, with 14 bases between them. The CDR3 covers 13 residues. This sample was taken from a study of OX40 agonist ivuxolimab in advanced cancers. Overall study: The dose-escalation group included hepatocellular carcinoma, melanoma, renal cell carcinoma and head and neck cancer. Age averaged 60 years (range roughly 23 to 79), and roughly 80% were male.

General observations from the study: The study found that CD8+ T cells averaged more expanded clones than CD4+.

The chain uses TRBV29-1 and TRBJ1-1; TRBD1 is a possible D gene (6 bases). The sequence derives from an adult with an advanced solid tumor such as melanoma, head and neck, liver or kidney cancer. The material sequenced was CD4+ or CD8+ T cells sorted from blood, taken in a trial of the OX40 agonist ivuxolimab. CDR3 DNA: TGCAGCGTCCCCGGGGGGGCTGACACTGAAGCTTTCTTT. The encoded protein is CSVPGGADTEAFF.